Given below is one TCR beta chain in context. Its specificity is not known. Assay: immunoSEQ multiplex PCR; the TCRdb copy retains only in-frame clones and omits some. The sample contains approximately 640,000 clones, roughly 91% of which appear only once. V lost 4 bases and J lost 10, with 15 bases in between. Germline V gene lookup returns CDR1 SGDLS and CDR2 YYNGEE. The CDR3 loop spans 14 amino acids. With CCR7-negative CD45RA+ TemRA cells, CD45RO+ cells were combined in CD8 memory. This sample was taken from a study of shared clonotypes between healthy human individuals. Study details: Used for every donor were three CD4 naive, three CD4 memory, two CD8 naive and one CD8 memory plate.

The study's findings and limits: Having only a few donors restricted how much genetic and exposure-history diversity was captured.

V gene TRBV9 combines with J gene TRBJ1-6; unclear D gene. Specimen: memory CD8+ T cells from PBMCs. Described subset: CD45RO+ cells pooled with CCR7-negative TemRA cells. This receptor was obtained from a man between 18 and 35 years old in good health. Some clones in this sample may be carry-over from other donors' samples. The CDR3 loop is CASSSRTVGSPLHF. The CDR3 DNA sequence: TGTGCCAGCAGCTCCCGGACGGTGGGATCACCCCTCCACTTT. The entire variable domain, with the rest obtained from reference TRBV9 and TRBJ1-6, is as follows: DSGVTQTPKHLITATGQRVTLRCSPRSGDLSVYWYQQSLDQGLQFLIQYYNGEERAKGNILERFSAQQFPDLHSELNLSSLELGDSALYFCASSSRTVGSPLHFGNGTRLTVT.